The clone carrying this T cell receptor beta chain was detected once. Its antigen is currently unknown. PRAID featured prominent immunodeficiency. This record comes from a study of stem cell transplantation in POMP-related autoinflammatory disease. Study background: Before transplant: CD4+ naive skewing, low CD8+ proportions, reduced cytokine secretion. DNA chimerism showed 100% graft donor engraftment of neutrophils and platelets through one year. Study-level results: Fewer unique TRB V-J gene pairings were identified in patients with PRAID.

CDR1 is KGHDR and CDR2 is SFDVKD in the germline V gene. With 3 bases clipped from V and 4 bases from J, the junction kept 9 bases outside the gene matches. This CDR3 comprises 16 residues. Method: immunoSEQ multiplex PCR; TCRdb's copy keeps in-frame clones and lacks some. The data contain roughly 68,000 clones, roughly 93% of them seen just once; the ten biggest clones take up 0.5% to 0.75%. The rearrangement links TRBV24-1 to TRBJ2-3; 7 nucleotides match TRBD1. The origin of this receptor is a human patient with POMP-related autoinflammation and immune dysregulation (PRAID). T cells may partly derive from the graft donor. This specimen consisted of CD4+ T cells from PBMCs, obtained after stem cell transplantation. The CDR3 spells CATSDIGTASPDTQYF. In DNA form, the CDR3 reads TGTGCCACCAGTGATATCGGGACAGCCTCTCCAGATACGCAGTATTTT.